This T cell receptor (beta chain) was observed in a study of molecular identifiers for immune sequencing clone quantification. Study-level findings and limits: Sizes of clones that are highly expanded could be underestimated (if identical TCR molecules share a barcode). Spiked Jurkat TCR RNA from one cell was reportedly detectable among over 800,000 naive cells.

A CD8+CD4-CCR7+CD45RA+ gate was used to sort naive CD8 T cells. TCRdb reanalysed the PCR reads using MiXCR and keeps one entry per CDR3 protein. This table holds just under 650,000 distinct CDR3 sequences, about 20% found once. The table lists this clonotype with many counts. Its antigen is unidentified. The ends were cut back, 1 base at V and 5 bases at J, with 4 bases in the middle. Germline CDR1 and CDR2: SGHNT and YYREEE (reference sequence). There are 11 residues in the CDR3. This receptor was obtained from a human donor in good health. Some libraries in this study had Jurkat cell RNA spiked in. The sample consisted of naive CD8+ T cells from blood, with Jurkat cell RNA spiked in. Indicated subset: FACS-sorted CD8+CD4-CCR7+CD45RA+ naive T cells. This sequence joins TRBV5-4 and TRBJ2-7; D not certain. CDR3 coding DNA: TGTGCCAGCAGCTTGCTGGACGAGCAGTACTTC. It encodes CASSLLDEQYF.